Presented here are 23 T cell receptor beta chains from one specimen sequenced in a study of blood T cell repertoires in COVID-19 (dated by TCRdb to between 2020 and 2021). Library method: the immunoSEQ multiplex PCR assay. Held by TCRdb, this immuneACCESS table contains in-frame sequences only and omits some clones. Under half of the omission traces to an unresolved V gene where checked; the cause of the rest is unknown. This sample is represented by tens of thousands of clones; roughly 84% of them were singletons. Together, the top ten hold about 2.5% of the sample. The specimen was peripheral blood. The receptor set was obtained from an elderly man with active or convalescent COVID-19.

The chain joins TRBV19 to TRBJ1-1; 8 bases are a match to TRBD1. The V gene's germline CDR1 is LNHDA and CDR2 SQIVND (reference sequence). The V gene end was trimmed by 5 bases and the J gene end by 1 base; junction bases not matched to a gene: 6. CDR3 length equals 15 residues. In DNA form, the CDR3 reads TGTGCCAGTAGTCCGACAGGGGAGTGGAACACTGAAGCTTTCTTT. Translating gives CASSPTGEWNTEAFF. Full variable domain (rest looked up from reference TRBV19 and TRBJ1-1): DGGITQSPKYLFRKEGQNVTLSCEQNLNHDAMYWYRQDPGQGLRLIYYSQIVNDFQKGDIAEGYSVSREKKESFPLTVTSAQKNPTAFYLCASSPTGEWNTEAFFGQGTRLTVV.

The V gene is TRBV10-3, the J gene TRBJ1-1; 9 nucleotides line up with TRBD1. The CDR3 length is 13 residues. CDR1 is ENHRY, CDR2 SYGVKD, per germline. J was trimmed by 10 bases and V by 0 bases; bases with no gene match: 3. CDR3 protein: CAISESGTGIAFF. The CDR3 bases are TGTGCCATCAGTGAGTCCGGGACAGGGATAGCTTTCTTT.

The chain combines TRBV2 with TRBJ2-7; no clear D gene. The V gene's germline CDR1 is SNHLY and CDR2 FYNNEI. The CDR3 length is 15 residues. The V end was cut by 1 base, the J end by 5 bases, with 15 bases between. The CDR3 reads CASSEENLQSDEQYF. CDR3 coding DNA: TGTGCCAGCAGTGAAGAGAATCTCCAATCGGACGAGCAGTACTTC. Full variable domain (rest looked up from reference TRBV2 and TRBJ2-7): EPEVTQTPSHQVTQMGQEVILRCVPISNHLYFYWYRQILGQKVEFLVSFYNNEISEKSEIFDDQFSVERPDGSNFTLKIRSTKLEDSAMYFCASSEENLQSDEQYFGPGTRLTVT.

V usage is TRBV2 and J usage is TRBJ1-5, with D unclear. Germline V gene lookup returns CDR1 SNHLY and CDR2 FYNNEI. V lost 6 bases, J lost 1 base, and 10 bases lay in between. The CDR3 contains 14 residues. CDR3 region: CASRSGQSNQPQHF. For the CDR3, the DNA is TGTGCCAGCAGGTCGGGTCAGAGCAATCAGCCCCAGCATTTT.

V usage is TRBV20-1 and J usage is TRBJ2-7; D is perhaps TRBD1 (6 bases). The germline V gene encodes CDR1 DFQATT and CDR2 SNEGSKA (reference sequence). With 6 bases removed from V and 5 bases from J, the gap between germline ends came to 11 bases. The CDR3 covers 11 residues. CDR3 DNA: TGCAGTGCAGCCTACAGGGACGAGCAGTACTTC. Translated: CSAAYRDEQYF.

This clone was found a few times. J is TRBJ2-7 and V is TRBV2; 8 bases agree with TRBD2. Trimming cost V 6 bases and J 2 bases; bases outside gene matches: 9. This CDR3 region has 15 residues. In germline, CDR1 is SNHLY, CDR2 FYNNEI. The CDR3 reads CASRPRGGGPYEQYF. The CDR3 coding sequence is TGTGCCAGCAGACCCCGGGGGGGAGGGCCCTACGAGCAGTACTTC.

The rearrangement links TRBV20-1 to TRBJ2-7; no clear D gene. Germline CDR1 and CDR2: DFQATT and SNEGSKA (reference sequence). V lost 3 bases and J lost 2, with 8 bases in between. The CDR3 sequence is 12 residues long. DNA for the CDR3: TGCAGTGCTAGTCCGGAGACCTACGAGCAGTACTTC. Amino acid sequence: CSASPETYEQYF.

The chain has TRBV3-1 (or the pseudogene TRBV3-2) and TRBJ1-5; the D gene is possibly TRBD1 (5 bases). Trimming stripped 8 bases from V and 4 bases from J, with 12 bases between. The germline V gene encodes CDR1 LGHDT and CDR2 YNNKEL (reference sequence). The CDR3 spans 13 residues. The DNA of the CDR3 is TGTGCCAGCTCGGCAGGGTTAAATCAGCCCCAGCATTTT. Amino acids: CASSAGLNQPQHF.

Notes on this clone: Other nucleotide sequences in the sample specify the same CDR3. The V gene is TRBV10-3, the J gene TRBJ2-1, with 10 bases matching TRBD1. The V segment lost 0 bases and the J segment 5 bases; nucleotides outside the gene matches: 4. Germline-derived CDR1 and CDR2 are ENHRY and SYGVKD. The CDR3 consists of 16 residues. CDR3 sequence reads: CAISESPGQGNNEQFF. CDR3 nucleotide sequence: TGTGCCATCAGTGAGTCGCCGGGACAGGGGAACAATGAGCAGTTCTTC.

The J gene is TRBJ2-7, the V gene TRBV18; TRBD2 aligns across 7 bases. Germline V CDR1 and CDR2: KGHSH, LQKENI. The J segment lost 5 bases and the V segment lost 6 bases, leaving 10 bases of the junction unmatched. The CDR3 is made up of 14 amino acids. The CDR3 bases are TGTGCCAGCTCGCCCGGGACTAACTTCCACGAGCAGTACTTC. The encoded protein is CASSPGTNFHEQYF.

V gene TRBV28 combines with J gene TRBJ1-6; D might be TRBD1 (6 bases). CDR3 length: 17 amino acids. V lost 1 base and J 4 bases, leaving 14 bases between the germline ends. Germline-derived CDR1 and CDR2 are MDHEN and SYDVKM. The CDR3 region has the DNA TGTGCCAGCAGTTTATTGGGGGGAGGGGGTTATAATTCACCCCTCCACTTT. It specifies CASSLLGGGGYNSPLHF.

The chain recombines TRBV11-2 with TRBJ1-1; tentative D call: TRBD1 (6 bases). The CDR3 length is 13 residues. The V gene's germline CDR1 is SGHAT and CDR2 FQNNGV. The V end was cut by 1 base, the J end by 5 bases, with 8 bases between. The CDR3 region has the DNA TGTGCCAGCAGCTTAGCACAGGGTACTGAAGCTTTCTTT. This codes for CASSLAQGTEAFF.

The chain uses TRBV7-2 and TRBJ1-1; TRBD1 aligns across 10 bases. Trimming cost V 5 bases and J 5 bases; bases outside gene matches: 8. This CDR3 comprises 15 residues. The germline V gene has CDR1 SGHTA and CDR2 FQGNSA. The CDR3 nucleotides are TGTGCCAGCAGCGTGACAGGGGGCGCCCAGACTGAAGCTTTCTTT. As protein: CASSVTGGAQTEAFF. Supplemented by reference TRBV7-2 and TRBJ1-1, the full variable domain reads GAGVSQSPSNKVTEKGKDVELRCDPISGHTALYWYRQSLGQGLEFLIYFQGNSAPDKSGLPSDRFSAERTGGSVSTLTIQRTQQEDSAVYLCASSVTGGAQTEAFFGQGTRLTVV.

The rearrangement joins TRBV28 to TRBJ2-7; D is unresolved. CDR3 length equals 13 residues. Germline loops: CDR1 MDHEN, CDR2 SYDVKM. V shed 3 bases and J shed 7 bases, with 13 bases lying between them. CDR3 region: CASSLDFPREQYF. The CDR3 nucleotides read TGTGCCAGCAGTTTGGATTTCCCGAGGGAGCAGTACTTC.

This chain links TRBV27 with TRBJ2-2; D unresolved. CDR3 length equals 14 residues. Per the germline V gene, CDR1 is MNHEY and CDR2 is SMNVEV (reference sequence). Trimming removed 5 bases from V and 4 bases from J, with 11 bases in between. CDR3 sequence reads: CASSPYPGTGELFF. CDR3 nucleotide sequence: TGTGCCAGCAGTCCCTACCCGGGCACCGGGGAGCTGTTTTTT.

In nucleotides, the CDR3 is TGTGCCTGGCTACCAACCTCCTTGAACGCTTTCTTT. Translation: CAWLPTSLNAFF. The chain recombines TRBV30 with TRBJ1-1; D is ambiguous. The V gene's germline CDR1 is GTSNPN and CDR2 SVGIG (reference sequence). Between the trimmed V and J ends, which lost 5 bases and 11 bases, there was a span of 18 bases. The CDR3 has 12 amino acids.

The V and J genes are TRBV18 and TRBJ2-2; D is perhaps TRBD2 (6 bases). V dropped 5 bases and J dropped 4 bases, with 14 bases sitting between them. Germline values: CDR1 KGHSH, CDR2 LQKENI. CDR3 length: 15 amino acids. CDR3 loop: CASSAGTRSTGELFF. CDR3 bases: TGTGCCAGCTCAGCCGGGACTCGGAGCACCGGGGAGCTGTTTTTT. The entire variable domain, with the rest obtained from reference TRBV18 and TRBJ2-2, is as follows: NAGVMQNPRHLVRRRGQEARLRCSPMKGHSHVYWYRQLPEEGLKFMVYLQKENIIDESGMPKERFSAEFPKEGPSILRIQQVVRGDSAAYFCASSAGTRSTGELFFGEGSRLTVL.

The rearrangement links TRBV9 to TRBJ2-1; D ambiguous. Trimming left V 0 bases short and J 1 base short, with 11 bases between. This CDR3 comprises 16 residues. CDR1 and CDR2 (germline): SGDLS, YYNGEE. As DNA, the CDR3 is TGTGCCAGCAGCGTAGGGCTAGAAAGGTCCTACAATGAGCAGTTCTTC. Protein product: CASSVGLERSYNEQFF.

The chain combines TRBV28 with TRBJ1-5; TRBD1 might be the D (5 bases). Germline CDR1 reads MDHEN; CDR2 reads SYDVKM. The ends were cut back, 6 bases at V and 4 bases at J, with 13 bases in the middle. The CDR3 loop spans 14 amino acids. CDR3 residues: CASRLGERNQPQHF. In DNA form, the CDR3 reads TGTGCCAGCAGGTTAGGGGAGAGGAATCAGCCCCAGCATTTT.

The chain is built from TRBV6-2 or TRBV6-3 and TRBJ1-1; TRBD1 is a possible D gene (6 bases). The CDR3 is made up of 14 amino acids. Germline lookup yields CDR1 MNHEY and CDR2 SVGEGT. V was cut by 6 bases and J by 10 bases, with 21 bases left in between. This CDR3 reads CASSHRVQSYGAFF. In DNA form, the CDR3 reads TGTGCCAGCAGCCACAGGGTTCAATCTTACGGAGCTTTCTTT.

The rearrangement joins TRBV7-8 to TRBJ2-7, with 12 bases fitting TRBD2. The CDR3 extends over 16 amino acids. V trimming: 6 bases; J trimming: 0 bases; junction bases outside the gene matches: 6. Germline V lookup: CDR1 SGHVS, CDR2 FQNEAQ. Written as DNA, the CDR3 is TGTGCCAGCAGTCGGACTAGCGGGGATTTCTCCTACGAGCAGTACTTC. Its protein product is CASSRTSGDFSYEQYF. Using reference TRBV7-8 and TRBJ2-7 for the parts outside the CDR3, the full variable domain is GAGVSQSPRYKVAKRGQDVALRCDPISGHVSLFWYQQALGQGPEFLTYFQNEAQLDKSGLPSDRFFAERPEGSVSTLKIQRTQQEDSAVYLCASSRTSGDFSYEQYFGPGTRLTVT.

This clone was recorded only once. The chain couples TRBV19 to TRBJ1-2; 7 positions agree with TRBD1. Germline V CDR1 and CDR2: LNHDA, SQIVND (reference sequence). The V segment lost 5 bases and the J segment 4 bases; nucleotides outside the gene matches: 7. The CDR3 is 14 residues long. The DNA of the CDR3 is TGTGCCAGTAGTGTCAGGGGGAGAAGCTATGGCTACACCTTC. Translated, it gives CASSVRGRSYGYTF.

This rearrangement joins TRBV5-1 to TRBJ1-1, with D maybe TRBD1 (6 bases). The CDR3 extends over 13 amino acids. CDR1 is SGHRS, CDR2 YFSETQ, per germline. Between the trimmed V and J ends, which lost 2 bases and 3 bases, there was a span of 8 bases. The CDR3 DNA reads TGCGCCAGCAGCTTTCGGACAGACACTGAAGCTTTCTTT. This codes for CASSFRTDTEAFF. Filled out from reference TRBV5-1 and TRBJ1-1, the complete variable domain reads KAGVTQTPRYLIKTRGQQVTLSCSPISGHRSVSWYQQTPGQGLQFLFEYFSETQRNKGNFPGRFSGRQFSNSRSEMNVSTLELGDSALYLCASSFRTDTEAFFGQGTRLTVV.